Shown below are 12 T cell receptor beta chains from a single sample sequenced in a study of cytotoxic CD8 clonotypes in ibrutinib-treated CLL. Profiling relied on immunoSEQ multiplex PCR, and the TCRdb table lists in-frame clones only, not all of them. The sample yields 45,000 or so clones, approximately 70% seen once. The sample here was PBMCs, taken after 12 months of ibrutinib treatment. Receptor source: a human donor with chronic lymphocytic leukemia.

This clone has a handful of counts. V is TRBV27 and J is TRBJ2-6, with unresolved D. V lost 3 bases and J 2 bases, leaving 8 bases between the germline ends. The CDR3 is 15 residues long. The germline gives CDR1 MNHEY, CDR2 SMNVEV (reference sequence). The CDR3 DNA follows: TGTGCCAGCAGTTTTGGATTTCCTGGGGCCAACGTCCTGACTTTC. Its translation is CASSFGFPGANVLTF. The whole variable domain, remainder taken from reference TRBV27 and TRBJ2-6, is EAQVTQNPRYLITVTGKKLTVTCSQNMNHEYMSWYRQDPGLGLRQIYYSMNVEVTDKGDVPEGYKVSRKEKRNFPLILESPSPNQTSLYFCASSFGFPGANVLTFGAGSRLTVL.

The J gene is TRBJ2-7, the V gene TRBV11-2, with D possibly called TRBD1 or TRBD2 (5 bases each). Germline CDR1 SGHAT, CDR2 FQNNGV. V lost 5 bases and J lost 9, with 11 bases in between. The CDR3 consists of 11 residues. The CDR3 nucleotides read TGTGCCAGCAGCCAAGGGACCCGGCAGTACTTC. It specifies CASSQGTRQYF. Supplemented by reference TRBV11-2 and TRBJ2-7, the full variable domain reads EAGVAQSPRYKIIEKRQSVAFWCNPISGHATLYWYQQILGQGPKLLIQFQNNGVVDDSQLPKDRFSAERLKGVDSTLKIQPAKLEDSAVYLCASSQGTRQYFGPGTRLTVT.

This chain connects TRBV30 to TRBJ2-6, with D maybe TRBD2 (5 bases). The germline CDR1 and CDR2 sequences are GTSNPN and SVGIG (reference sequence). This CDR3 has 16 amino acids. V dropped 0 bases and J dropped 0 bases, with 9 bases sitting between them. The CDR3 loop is CAWSVGGSSGANVLTF. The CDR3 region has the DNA TGTGCCTGGAGTGTAGGAGGCTCCTCTGGGGCCAACGTCCTGACTTTC. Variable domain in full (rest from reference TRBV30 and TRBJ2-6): SQTIHQWPATLVQPVGSPLSLECTVEGTSNPNLYWYRQAAGRGLQLLFYSVGIGQISSEVPQNLSASRPQDRQFILSSKKLLLSDSGFYLCAWSVGGSSGANVLTFGAGSRLTVL.

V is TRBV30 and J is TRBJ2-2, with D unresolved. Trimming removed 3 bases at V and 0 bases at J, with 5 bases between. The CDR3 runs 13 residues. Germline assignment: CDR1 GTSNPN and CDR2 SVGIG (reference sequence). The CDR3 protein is CAWRYSNTGELFF. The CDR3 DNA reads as TGTGCCTGGAGGTACTCGAACACCGGGGAGCTGTTTTTT. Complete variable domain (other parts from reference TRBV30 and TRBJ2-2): SQTIHQWPATLVQPVGSPLSLECTVEGTSNPNLYWYRQAAGRGLQLLFYSVGIGQISSEVPQNLSASRPQDRQFILSSKKLLLSDSGFYLCAWRYSNTGELFFGEGSRLTVL.

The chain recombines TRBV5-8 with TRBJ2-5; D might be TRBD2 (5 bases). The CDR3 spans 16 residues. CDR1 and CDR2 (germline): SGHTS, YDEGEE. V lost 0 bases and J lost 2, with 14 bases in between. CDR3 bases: TGTGCCAGCAGCTTGGAGGCGAGGGCCCTTCAAGAGACCCAGTACTTC. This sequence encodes CASSLEARALQETQYF.

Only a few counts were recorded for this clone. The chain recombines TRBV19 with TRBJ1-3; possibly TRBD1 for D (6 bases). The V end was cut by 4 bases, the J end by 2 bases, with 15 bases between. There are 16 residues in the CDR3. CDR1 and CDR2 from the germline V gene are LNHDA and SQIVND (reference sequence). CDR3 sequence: CASSSELGAAGNTIYF. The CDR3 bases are TGTGCCAGTAGTAGTGAATTGGGGGCTGCTGGAAACACCATATATTTT. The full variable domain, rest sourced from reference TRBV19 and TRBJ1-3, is DGGITQSPKYLFRKEGQNVTLSCEQNLNHDAMYWYRQDPGQGLRLIYYSQIVNDFQKGDIAEGYSVSREKKESFPLTVTSAQKNPTAFYLCASSSELGAAGNTIYFGEGSWLTVV.

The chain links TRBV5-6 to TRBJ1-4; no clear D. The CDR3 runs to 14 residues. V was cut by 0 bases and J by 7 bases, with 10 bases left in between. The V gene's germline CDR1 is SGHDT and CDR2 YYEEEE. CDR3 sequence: CASSLGGLSEKLFF. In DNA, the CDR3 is TGTGCCAGCAGCTTGGGAGGCCTAAGTGAAAAACTGTTTTTT.

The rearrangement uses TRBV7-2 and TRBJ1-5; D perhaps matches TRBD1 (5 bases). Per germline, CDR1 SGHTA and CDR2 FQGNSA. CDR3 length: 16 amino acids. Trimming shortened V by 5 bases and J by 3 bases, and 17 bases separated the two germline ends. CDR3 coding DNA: TGTGCCAGCAGCCCAAACCCTGCAGGGAACAATCAGCCCCAGCATTTT. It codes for CASSPNPAGNNQPQHF.

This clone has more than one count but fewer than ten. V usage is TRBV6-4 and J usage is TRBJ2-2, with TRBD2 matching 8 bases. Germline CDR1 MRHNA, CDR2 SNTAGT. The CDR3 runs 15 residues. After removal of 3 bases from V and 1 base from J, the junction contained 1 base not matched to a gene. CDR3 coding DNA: TGTGCCAGCAGTGAGCTAGCGGGGAACACCGGGGAGCTGTTTTTT. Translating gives CASSELAGNTGELFF.

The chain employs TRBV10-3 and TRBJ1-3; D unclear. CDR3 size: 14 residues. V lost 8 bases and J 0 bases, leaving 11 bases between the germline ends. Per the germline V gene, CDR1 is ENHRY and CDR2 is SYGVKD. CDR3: CAIGQASSGNTIYF. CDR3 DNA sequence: TGTGCCATCGGTCAGGCGAGCTCTGGAAACACCATATATTTT.

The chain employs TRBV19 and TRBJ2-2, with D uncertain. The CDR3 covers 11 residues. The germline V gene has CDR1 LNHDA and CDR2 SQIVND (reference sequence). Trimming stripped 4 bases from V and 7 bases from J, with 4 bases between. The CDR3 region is CASSRNGELFF. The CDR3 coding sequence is TGTGCCAGTAGTAGGAACGGGGAGCTGTTTTTT.

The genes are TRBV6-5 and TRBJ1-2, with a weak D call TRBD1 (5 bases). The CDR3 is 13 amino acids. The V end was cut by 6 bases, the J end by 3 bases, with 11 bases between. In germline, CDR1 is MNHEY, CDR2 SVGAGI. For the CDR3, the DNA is TGTGCCAGCAGCTTAGGGGTCCACTATGGCTACACCTTC. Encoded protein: CASSLGVHYGYTF.